The TCR beta chain under discussion was sequenced for a study of T cell responses to AZD1222 COVID-19 vaccine. CDR1 is MNHNS, CDR2 SASEGT, per germline. The CDR3 contains 14 residues. The V end was cut by 3 bases, the J end by 1 base, with 6 bases between. General study results and limits: Spike-specific TCR breadth and depth rose after two AZD1222 doses. Vaccine-associated CD4 TCRs ranged over spike, dominating at 160-218 and 743-854.

As concerns this clone: Antigen unknown.

Data came from immunoSEQ multiplex PCR; TCRdb stores just in-frame clones and leaves some out. The sample yields 95,000 to 100,000 clones, around 83% seen once. This receptor was obtained from an adult in good health. The chain carries TRBV6-1 and TRBJ1-4; D not certain. The material sequenced was peripheral blood, taken on day 0 of AZD1222 vaccination. The CDR3 here is CASSESGTNEKLFF. In DNA, the CDR3 is TGTGCCAGCAGTGAGTCAGGAACTAATGAAAAACTGTTTTTT.